The 10 T cell receptor beta chains given below trace back to one sample, sequenced in a study of blood T cell repertoires in COVID-19. Using immunoSEQ multiplex PCR, the repertoire was profiled, and TCRdb retains in-frame clones only, with some absent. Counted here are some 190,000 clones, approximately 85% occurring once; the ten biggest clones make up 4.5% to 5%. What was sequenced was peripheral blood. The receptors were gathered from a woman of 80 years or more with acute or convalescent COVID-19.

This sequence joins TRBV28 and TRBJ1-2, with D tentatively TRBD1 (6 bases). This CDR3 spans 14 amino acids. V gave up 7 bases and J gave up 6 bases, with 18 bases separating them. Germline V gene sequence: CDR1 MDHEN, CDR2 SYDVKM. DNA for the CDR3: TGTGCCAGCAATTACGTGGGGGAGGGGGATGGCTACACCTTC. It specifies CASNYVGEGDGYTF.

This chain links TRBV28 with TRBJ1-5; the D is unclear. Germline V gives CDR1 MDHEN, CDR2 SYDVKM. V gave up 6 bases and J gave up 5 bases, with 8 bases separating them. The CDR3 consists of 12 residues. The CDR3 nucleotides read TGTGCCAGCAGATTTCTGTATCAGCCCCAGCATTTT. Encoded protein: CASRFLYQPQHF. The full variable domain, with the rest looked up from reference TRBV28 and TRBJ1-5, is DVKVTQSSRYLVKRTGEKVFLECVQDMDHENMFWYRQDPGLGLRLIYFSYDVKMKEKGDIPEGYSVSREKKERFSLILESASTNQTSMYLCASRFLYQPQHFGDGTRLSIL.

J is TRBJ2-1 and V is TRBV7-2; TRBD2 might be the D (6 bases). Germline assignment: CDR1 SGHTA and CDR2 FQGNSA. The CDR3 covers 13 residues. V lost 0 bases to trimming and J lost 12 bases, with 12 bases between them. The CDR3 nucleotides are TGTGCCAGCAGCTTAGCTGCGCTAGCGTTGCAGTTCTTC. As protein: CASSLAALALQFF.

The rearrangement links TRBV6-1 to TRBJ1-2; 9 bases are shared with TRBD1. Losses at the gene ends were 4 bases for V and 8 bases for J; bases not matched to a gene: 14. The CDR3 loop spans 16 amino acids. Germline V lookup: CDR1 MNHNS, CDR2 SASEGT. The CDR3 sequence: CASSVPGQGHLGGYTF. CDR3 sequence (DNA): TGTGCCAGCAGTGTCCCGGGACAGGGTCACCTAGGGGGCTACACCTTC.

The J gene is TRBJ1-3, the V gene TRBV6-5; 7 nucleotides line up with TRBD1. Germline loops: CDR1 MNHEY, CDR2 SVGAGI. V shed 2 bases, J shed 2 bases, and the junction held 3 bases outside the gene matches. This CDR3 comprises 15 residues. In DNA form, the CDR3 reads TGTGCCAGCAGTTACGACAGGGATCCTGGAAACACCATATATTTT. Its protein is CASSYDRDPGNTIYF.

This clone was detected only once. This sequence joins TRBV28 and TRBJ2-2; D is uncertain. The length of the CDR3 is 13 residues. The V gene lost 11 bases and the J gene lost 6 bases, with 16 bases spanning the gap. Germline assignment: CDR1 MDHEN and CDR2 SYDVKM. CDR3 nucleotide sequence: TGTGCCGTTGGAGTTTCGGTTTCCGGGGAGCTGTTTTTT. Protein product: CAVGVSVSGELFF.

The chain carries TRBV9 and TRBJ1-1; 10 bases map to TRBD1. With V trimmed by 0 bases and J by 0 bases, 8 bases remained unmatched. Germline CDR1 reads SGDLS; CDR2 reads YYNGEE. The CDR3 has 18 amino acids. The CDR3 spells CASSVASGDRGMNTEAFF. CDR3 nucleotides: TGTGCCAGCAGCGTAGCCTCGGGGGACAGGGGAATGAACACTGAAGCTTTCTTT.

The sample holds one count of this clone. This rearrangement joins TRBV11-2 to TRBJ2-4; possible D gene TRBD1, 8 bases. The V gene's germline CDR1 is SGHAT and CDR2 FQNNGV. Trimming pared 4 bases from V and 1 base from J, leaving 20 bases between. The CDR3 has 18 amino acids. The CDR3 is CASSSNRGGAGAKNIQYF. CDR3 DNA: TGTGCCAGCAGCTCCAACAGGGGGGGTGCGGGGGCCAAAAACATTCAGTACTTC.

The chain joins TRBV29-1 to TRBJ2-5; D ambiguous. Looked up from germline, CDR1 is SQVTM and CDR2 is ANQGSEA. Trimming removed 6 bases from V and 2 bases from J, with 7 bases in between. The length of the CDR3 is 11 residues. The CDR3 DNA reads as TGCAGCGTCGGGTTGCAAGAGACCCAGTACTTC. Protein product: CSVGLQETQYF.

The V and J genes are TRBV5-1 and TRBJ2-1; a weak D match, TRBD2 (6 bases). V lost 4 bases to trimming and J lost 12 bases, with 26 bases between them. CDR3 length equals 16 residues. The germline gives CDR1 SGHRS, CDR2 YFSETQ. The CDR3: CASSQAGPGYLGGQFF. In nucleotides, the CDR3 is TGCGCCAGCAGCCAGGCGGGACCAGGTTACTTGGGCGGGCAGTTCTTC.